The rows below give T cell receptor beta chains drawn from one sample of a study of blood T cell repertoires in COVID-19. The method was immunoSEQ multiplex PCR; TCRdb's version includes in-frame clones alone and lacks a portion of them. The sample yields about 160,000 clones, approximately 90% seen once. The sequencing input was peripheral blood. These receptors all stem from a man in his late teens or twenties with acute or convalescent COVID-19. CDR3s include the opening cysteine and the closing phenylalanine or tryptophan. The order of the fields is J gene, clone size, D gene, V gene, CDR3 DNA, CDR3 protein. A D gene is named only where the DNA matches it firmly. Some rows have no size entry. The others give once, few or many, or a class for an expanded clone.

TRBJ1-2 - TRBD1 TRBV28 TGTGCCAGCAGTTTTACAGGGGGTAACTATGGCTACACCTTC CASSFTGGNYGYTF
TRBJ2-2 - TRBD1 TRBV28 TGTGCCAGCATTCGAGACAGGGCGGGCACCGGGGAGCTGTTTTTT CASIRDRAGTGELFF
TRBJ1-5 - - TRBV7-6 TGTGCCAGCAGCTTAGGTTATGGAAATGGGGGGTCCCTCAATCAGCCCCAGCATTTT CASSLGYGNGGSLNQPQHF
TRBJ2-5 - - TRBV24-1 TGTGCCACCAGTGATCCCCTAGGCAGGGGTCAAGAGACCCAGTACTTC CATSDPLGRGQETQYF
TRBJ1-5 - TRBD1 TRBV28 TGTGCCAGCAGTGGCCGGGACAGGGTCAGCAATCAGCCCCAGCATTTT CASSGRDRVSNQPQHF
TRBJ1-6 - TRBD1 TRBV14 TGTGCCAGCAGCTTACGACAGGGGATCGGGAATTCACCCCTCCACTTT CASSLRQGIGNSPLHF
TRBJ2-7 few - TRBV6-1 TGTGCCAGCAGTGAAGTTTGGACAGTAACCTACGAGCAGTACTTC CASSEVWTVTYEQYF
TRBJ2-7 - - TRBV7-9 TGTGCCAGCAGCTTGCCAGGGACCTACGAGCAGTACTTC CASSLPGTYEQYF
TRBJ1-3 - TRBD1 TRBV6-1 TGTGCCAGCAGTGAATGGGGGCAGGGGGCAATTGGAAACACCATATATTTT CASSEWGQGAIGNTIYF
TRBJ1-4 - - TRBV18 TGTGCCAGCTCACCGGCAGGGGCGTCTAATGAAAAACTGTTTTTT CASSPAGASNEKLFF
TRBJ2-2 once TRBD2 TRBV5-8 TGTGCCAGCAGCTCTGGACTAGTATGGACCGGGGAGCTGTTTTTT CASSSGLVWTGELFF
TRBJ1-1 - - TRBV5-1 TGCGCCAGCAGCTTGGGCGGCACAGGTAACACTGAAGCTTTCTTT CASSLGGTGNTEAFF
TRBJ1-2 - - TRBV19 TGTGCCAGTAACGACCGTGCTTCGGGCAGGGACTATGGCTACACCTTC CASNDRASGRDYGYTF
TRBJ1-5 - TRBD1 TRBV25-1 TGTGCCAGCAGTGAGGGGGACAGGCGTAATCAGCCCCAGCATTTT CASSEGDRRNQPQHF
TRBJ1-2 - TRBD1 TRBV6-5 TGTGCCAGCAGTTACTCAGGGGGCCACTATGGCTACACCTTC CASSYSGGHYGYTF
TRBJ2-7 - TRBD1 TRBV20-1 TGCAGTGCTAGTGCAACCGTCCGGGACAGCCTTTACGAGCAGTACTTC CSASATVRDSLYEQYF
TRBJ2-1 - TRBD2 TRBV14 TGTGCCAGCACTGATATAGCGGGAGGGCGGGAGCAGTTCTTC CASTDIAGGREQFF
TRBJ1-2 - - TRBV25-1 TGTGCCAGCAGTGACCCTCGCGGGGGTAACTCCTATGGCTACACCTTC CASSDPRGGNSYGYTF
TRBJ2-1 - TRBD2 TRBV15 TGTGCCACCAGCGTTCCCGGGGGTAGCGGGGGGGCCAATGAGCAGTTCTTC CATSVPGGSGGANEQFF
TRBJ2-3 once TRBD1 TRBV6-5 TGTGCCAGCACCCGGGGGACAGGCAGCGATACGCAGTATTTT CASTRGTGSDTQYF
TRBJ1-5 - - TRBV24-1 TGCGCCACCTGCGCGGCCTCCAATCAGCCCCAGCATTTT CATCAASNQPQHF
TRBJ1-4 once - TRBV7-2 TGTGCCAGCAGCCTCTCAGGGGACTATAATGAAAAACTGTTTTTT CASSLSGDYNEKLFF
TRBJ1-2 - TRBD1 TRBV20-1 TGCAGTGCTAGTCCCGGGACAGGGGTTTGGGATGGCTACACCTTC CSASPGTGVWDGYTF
TRBJ1-1 - - TRBV30 TGTGCCTGGAGGGAGACTTTGAGCACTGAAGCTTTCTTT CAWRETLSTEAFF
TRBJ2-1 - - TRBV10-3 TGTGCCATCAGTGAGTCAGGGGAAGGCTCCTACAATGAGCAGTTCTTC CAISESGEGSYNEQFF
TRBJ1-3 - TRBD1 TRBV19 TGTGCCAGTAGTATTCAAACAGGGGCCGGAAACACCATATATTTT CASSIQTGAGNTIYF
TRBJ1-4 few TRBD1 TRBV19 TGTGCCAGTAGTATCCCGGGACAGGGGATAGAAAAACTGTTTTTT CASSIPGQGIEKLFF
TRBJ1-2 - - TRBV3-1/TRBV3-2 TGTGCCAGCAGCCAAGGTGAAGGGGGATATGGCTACACCTTC CASSQGEGGYGYTF
TRBJ1-6 - - TRBV6-6 TGTGCCAGCAGACAGAGTTATAATTCACCCCTCCACTTT CASRQSYNSPLHF
TRBJ1-3 - TRBD1 TRBV2 TGTGCCAGCGGGGGACAGGGACCGCACAACTCTGGAAACACCATATATTTT CASGGQGPHNSGNTIYF
TRBJ1-5 - TRBD1 TRBV27 TGTGCCAGCAGTGCCACAGGGGGCCATCAGCCCCAGCATTTT CASSATGGHQPQHF
TRBJ1-2 - TRBD1 TRBV12-3/TRBV12-4 TGTGCCAGCAGTTTTTACAGGGGTGGCTACACCTTC CASSFYRGGYTF
TRBJ2-3 - TRBD2 TRBV5-4 TGTGCCAGCAGCCCACTAGCGGGGGCCACAGATACGCAGTATTTT CASSPLAGATDTQYF
TRBJ2-2 - TRBD2 TRBV25-1 TGTGCCAGCAGTTGGAGCGGGACTCCGAACACCGGGGAGCTGTTTTTT CASSWSGTPNTGELFF
TRBJ2-7 - - TRBV25-1 TGTGCCAGCAGTCCCACGACGGGGGAGCAGTACTTC CASSPTTGEQYF
TRBJ1-1 - - TRBV28 TGTGCCAGCAGGACCCCTGGGCGTAGCACTGAAGCTTTCTTT CASRTPGRSTEAFF
TRBJ2-3 - TRBD2 TRBV9 TGTGCCAGCAGCGTAGCTGGGGGTCCTAGCGGGAGTCTCTCCGGTACGCAGTATTTT CASSVAGGPSGSLSGTQYF
TRBJ1-5 - TRBD1 TRBV5-1 TGCGCCAGCAGCTTTACAGGGGGGAATCAGCCCCAGCATTTT CASSFTGGNQPQHF
TRBJ2-1 - TRBD1 TRBV24-1 TGTGCCACCAGTCTCCCAGGGGGCCGGGATGAGCAGTTCTTC CATSLPGGRDEQFF
TRBJ1-1 - - TRBV10-2 TGCGCCAGCAGTGGGGGGAGGGGCACTGAAGCTTTCTTT CASSGGRGTEAFF
TRBJ1-1 - TRBD1 TRBV12-3/TRBV12-4 TGTGCCAGCAGCAAGGGACAGACTTTCTTT CASSKGQTFF
TRBJ1-2 - TRBD1 TRBV19 TGTGCCAGTAGCCCAGGGGGCCTTACCTATGGCTACACCTTC CASSPGGLTYGYTF
TRBJ1-5 - TRBD1 TRBV7-2 TGTGCCAGCAGCCCCTACACCGGGACAGGGTCGCAGCCCCAGCATTTT CASSPYTGTGSQPQHF
TRBJ2-1 - TRBD2 TRBV9 TGTGCCAGCAGCCCTAGGACTAGCGGGCCTTCCTACAATGAGCAGTTCTTC CASSPRTSGPSYNEQFF